The 21 T cell receptor beta chains listed next were all sequenced from one sample in a study of Ad26.COV2.S vaccination and SARS-CoV-2 variants. Treatment reported: about 20 received Ad26.COV2.S at low or high dose, single or two shots; about 5 received placebo; per-sample allocation not given. Sample collection was performed on day 63 after the first vaccine or placebo injection. Profiled with immunoSEQ multiplex PCR; TCRdb holds only in-frame clones, not every one. The sample records hundreds of thousands of clones, 80% to 90% being singletons. Here the sequenced sample was peripheral blood, taken in a trial of Ad26.COV2.S vaccine versus placebo. The receptors stem from a person aged 18 to 65 who received the Ad26.COV2.S COVID-19 vaccine or a placebo.

This clone has more than one count but fewer than ten. The CDR3 DNA is TGTGCCAGCAGTTACGGGACAGGGGACGAGCAGTACTTC. Residues: CASSYGTGDEQYF. The chain couples TRBV6-6 to TRBJ2-7; 10 bases are a match to TRBD1. Germline values: CDR1 MNHNY, CDR2 SVGAGI (reference sequence). The CDR3 has 13 amino acids. Trimming took 2 bases from V and 5 from J; bases not matched to a gene: 0.

The V gene is TRBV28, the J gene TRBJ1-2; perhaps TRBD1 as D (5 bases). CDR3 length equals 16 residues. Germline CDR1 and CDR2: MDHEN and SYDVKM. The V and J ends lost 6 bases and 5 bases respectively, with 22 bases between them. The CDR3 nucleotides read TGTGCCAGCAGCCCCACCCCCGCAGGGAGAGGGTATGGCTACACCTTC. Protein sequence: CASSPTPAGRGYGYTF.

This clone appeared a single time. The gene calls are TRBV5-1 and TRBJ1-3; D ambiguous. Trimming shortened V by 2 bases and J by 1 base, and 10 bases separated the two germline ends. The CDR3 loop spans 15 amino acids. Germline CDR1 is SGHRS and CDR2 is YFSETQ. In DNA, the CDR3 is TGCGCCAGCAGCTTCACGACGGGTTCTGGAAACACCATATATTTT. It codes for CASSFTTGSGNTIYF.

The rearrangement joins TRBV28 to TRBJ1-5; no firm D call. CDR1 MDHEN and CDR2 SYDVKM come from the germline V gene. The germline V and J ends were trimmed by 5 bases and 6 bases, with 8 bases remaining between them. This CDR3 comprises 12 residues. CDR3 sequence: CASSPFPQPQHF. The DNA for the CDR3 is TGTGCCAGCAGTCCGTTCCCTCAGCCCCAGCATTTT.

The CDR3 loop is CASSLGDRIYEQYF. The CDR3 DNA sequence: TGTGCCAGCAGCTTAGGGGACAGGATTTACGAGCAGTACTTC. This chain connects TRBV7-9 to TRBJ2-7, with 8 positions matching TRBD1. The CDR3 covers 14 residues. V gave up 1 base and J gave up 4 bases; unmatched junction bases: 3. The germline V gene has CDR1 SEHNR and CDR2 FQNEAQ (reference sequence).

This chain links TRBV2 with TRBJ2-6; 10 positions agree with TRBD1. CDR1 and CDR2 (germline): SNHLY, FYNNEI. J was trimmed by 0 bases and V by 7 bases; bases with no gene match: 15. CDR3 size: 20 residues. The CDR3 spells CASTFRQGAIFSSGANVLTF. CDR3 nucleotide sequence: TGTGCCAGCACCTTCCGACAGGGGGCCATTTTCAGCTCTGGGGCCAACGTCCTGACTTTC.

The V gene is TRBV28, the J gene TRBJ2-3; 8 bases align to TRBD2. The CDR3 totals 15 residues. V was clipped by 5 bases and J by 4 bases; unmatched bases: 8. The germline CDR1 and CDR2 sequences are MDHEN and SYDVKM. The CDR3, as DNA: TGTGCCAGCAGTAGGAGCGGGAGATCCGCAGATACGCAGTATTTT. This codes for CASSRSGRSADTQYF.

This chain joins TRBV3-1 (or the pseudogene TRBV3-2) and TRBJ2-7, with D unclear. The CDR3 totals 14 residues. Deletions cut 2 bases from V and 0 bases from J, with 8 bases between. Germline V CDR1 and CDR2: LGHDT, YNNKEL (reference sequence). The CDR3 is CASSQIRSSYEQYF. The CDR3 nucleotides read TGTGCCAGCAGCCAAATACGTAGCTCCTACGAGCAGTACTTC.

This chain connects TRBV14 to TRBJ1-2, with TRBD1 as a possible D gene (5 bases). CDR1 and CDR2 from the germline V gene are SGHDN and FVKESK. Deletions cut 2 bases from V and 8 bases from J, with 12 bases between. There are 13 residues in the CDR3. The CDR3 DNA reads TGTGCCAGCAGCCAACGGGGACTGGGGGGCTACACCTTC. Translating gives CASSQRGLGGYTF. The entire variable domain, with the rest obtained from reference TRBV14 and TRBJ1-2, is as follows: EAGVTQFPSHSVIEKGQTVTLRCDPISGHDNLYWYRRVMGKEIKFLLHFVKESKQDESGMPNNRFLAERTGGTYSTLKVQPAELEDSGVYFCASSQRGLGGYTFGSGTRLTVV.

The CDR3 is CASSVDGGQSTDTQYF. The CDR3 DNA is TGTGCCAGCAGCGTAGATGGGGGACAGAGCACAGATACGCAGTATTTT. The chain links TRBV9 to TRBJ2-3; 7 nucleotides line up with TRBD1. CDR1 SGDLS and CDR2 YYNGEE come from the germline V gene. The CDR3 sequence is 16 residues long. Trimming at V came to 0 bases and at J to 0 bases, leaving 4 bases not matched to a gene.

This chain joins TRBV7-9 and TRBJ2-1; D ambiguous. Per germline, CDR1 SEHNR and CDR2 FQNEAQ (reference sequence). The V end was cut by 0 bases, the J end by 7 bases, with 13 bases between. CDR3 length: 15 residues. CDR3 loop: CASSLALISLNEQFF. The CDR3 bases are TGTGCCAGCAGCTTAGCGCTTATCAGTCTGAATGAGCAGTTCTTC.

V is TRBV7-8 and J is TRBJ1-2, with a weak D call TRBD1 (5 bases). V dropped 5 bases and J dropped 7 bases, with 17 bases sitting between them. The CDR3 runs to 14 residues. The germline V gene has CDR1 SGHVS and CDR2 FQNEAQ. CDR3 in DNA: TGTGCCAGCAGCACTGGGGGTGCTCTGGGTGGCTACACCTTC. It specifies CASSTGGALGGYTF.

Points on this clone: Other DNA sequences in this specimen translate into the identical CDR3. This chain links TRBV7-9 with TRBJ1-1; D unclear. This CDR3 comprises 13 residues. Trimming shortened V by 3 bases and J by 1 base, and 6 bases separated the two germline ends. The germline gives CDR1 SEHNR, CDR2 FQNEAQ (reference sequence). CDR3 residues: CASSLDQNTEAFF. Here the CDR3 DNA reads TGTGCCAGCAGCTTGGACCAGAACACTGAAGCTTTCTTT.

The rearrangement uses TRBV19 and TRBJ2-7; 9 nucleotides line up with TRBD1. This CDR3 is built from 13 residues. Germline V gene data show CDR1 as LNHDA and CDR2 as SQIVND (reference sequence). Unmatched junction bases numbered 3, after V lost 5 bases and J lost 4 bases. CDR3 protein: CASSFGQGYEQYF. CDR3 DNA sequence: TGTGCCAGTAGTTTTGGACAGGGGTACGAGCAGTACTTC.

CDR3 in DNA: TGTGCCACCAGCATCGACCGGGAGGGCCTCAATGAGCAGTTCTTC. It codes for CATSIDREGLNEQFF. The chain combines TRBV15 with TRBJ2-1, with 8 bases fitting TRBD2. The V gene's germline CDR1 is LNHNV and CDR2 YYDKDF (reference sequence). V was clipped by 4 bases and J by 6 bases; unmatched bases: 8. CDR3 size: 15 residues.

The chain uses TRBV27 and TRBJ1-1; D not certain. This CDR3 contains 14 residues. Trimming pared 2 bases from V and 2 bases from J, leaving 9 bases between. CDR1 is MNHEY, CDR2 SMNVEV, per germline (reference sequence). The CDR3 region is CASSLGRRNTEAFF. DNA of the CDR3: TGTGCCAGCAGTTTAGGACGGAGAAACACTGAAGCTTTCTTT.

J is TRBJ2-5 and V is TRBV3-1 (or the pseudogene TRBV3-2); unclear D gene. The CDR3 has 13 amino acids. V was shortened by 4 bases and J by 10 bases, with 16 bases between the two germline ends. Germline V CDR1 and CDR2: LGHDT, YNNKEL (reference sequence). The CDR3 reads CASSLTLGGDQYF. The CDR3 DNA reads as TGTGCCAGCAGCCTAACCCTTGGTGGGGACCAGTACTTC.

The chain couples TRBV11-3 to TRBJ2-1; D not resolved. CDR3 size: 15 residues. CDR1 is SGHNT, CDR2 YENEEA, per germline. Trimming took 2 bases from V and 0 from J, leaving 8 bases between them. Here the CDR3 DNA reads TGTGCCAGCAGCTTAATGGGTAGCTCCTACAATGAGCAGTTCTTC. Amino acids: CASSLMGSSYNEQFF.

The chain employs TRBV25-1 and TRBJ1-2, with D uncertain. Germline V lookup: CDR1 MGHDK, CDR2 SYGVNS. The V end lost 4 bases, the J end lost 4 bases, and 13 bases lay between the germline ends. CDR3 length equals 14 residues. This chain's CDR3 is CASSAWGIGYGYTF. In nucleotides, the CDR3 is TGTGCCAGCAGTGCCTGGGGTATCGGCTATGGCTACACCTTC.

CDR3 sequence: CASSLESGDTQYF. CDR3 bases: TGCGCCAGCAGCTTGGAAAGTGGGGATACGCAGTATTTT. The chain couples TRBV5-1 to TRBJ2-3; unclear D gene. The germline gives CDR1 SGHRS, CDR2 YFSETQ. V was clipped by 0 bases and J by 6 bases, with 8 bases between them. The CDR3 extends over 13 amino acids.

The V call is TRBV15, the J call TRBJ2-4; tentative D call: TRBD1 (6 bases). The germline CDR1 and CDR2 sequences are LNHNV and YYDKDF (reference sequence). CDR3 length: 13 residues. Trimming pared 7 bases from V and 3 bases from J, leaving 10 bases between. In nucleotides, the CDR3 is TGTGCCACCACGGTCAGGGGCAAAAACATTCAGTACTTC. As protein: CATTVRGKNIQYF.